Listed below are T cell receptor beta chains from one sample, sequenced in a study of response to subunit inactivated influenza vaccine. TCRdb called the RT-PCR reads again in MiXCR, with one record for every CDR3 protein. The data show about 800,000 distinct CDR3 sequences, 20% to 25% seen once. The starting material was PBMCs from blood, obtained 4 to 6 days after vaccination. Every receptor here comes from a man aged 45-65 years who received an inactivated influenza vaccine. Each CDR3 is given with its conserved first and last residue. A D gene is named only where the DNA matches it firmly. Only part of the rows carry a size: once, few, many, or a class if the clone is expanded.

clone_size,v_call,j_call,d_call,cdr3_nt,cdr3_aa
many,TRBV6-6,TRBJ2-3,-,TGTGCCAGCAGCCCGACTGTGGCGGATACGCAGTATTTT,CASSPTVADTQYF
-,TRBV5-1,TRBJ2-1,-,TGCGCCAGCAGCCCCCCGGACGTTTACAATGAGCAGTTCTTC,CASSPPDVYNEQFF
many,TRBV7-6,TRBJ2-3,TRBD2,TGTGCCAGCAGCTTAGGGGCTAGCGGGAGCACAGATACGCAGTATTTT,CASSLGASGSTDTQYF
-,TRBV5-5,TRBJ1-1,TRBD1,TGTGCCAGCAGCGCGCGACAGGGGCGGGACACTGAAGCTTTCTTT,CASSARQGRDTEAFF
few,TRBV15,TRBJ2-7,TRBD1,TGTGCCACCAGCAGATTGGGACAGCTCTACGATCAGCAGTACTTC,CATSRLGQLYDQQYF
few,TRBV7-2,TRBJ1-2,-,TGTGCCAGCAGCGGCCTCCGGTCCCGGGACGGCTATGGCTACACCTTC,CASSGLRSRDGYGYTF
-,TRBV5-1,TRBJ2-7,TRBD1,TGCGCCAGCAGCTTGAAGGGACAGGGGCGCGACGAGCAGTACTTC,CASSLKGQGRDEQYF
-,TRBV28,TRBJ2-5,TRBD1,TGTGCCAGCAGGACACAGGGGGCGATGGGAGAGACCCAGTACTTC,CASRTQGAMGETQYF
few,TRBV7-6,TRBJ2-3,TRBD1,TGTGCCAGCAGCCAAACCCTGGACAGGGCAGATACGCAGTATTTT,CASSQTLDRADTQYF
few,TRBV6-2/TRBV6-3,TRBJ2-3,TRBD2,TGTGCCAGCAGTTACGAATTTAGCGGGGGACTTGATACGCAGTATTTT,CASSYEFSGGLDTQYF
-,TRBV21-1,TRBJ2-7,-,TGTGCCAGCACCGAGCCACTCGAGCAGTACTTC,CASTEPLEQYF
-,TRBV20-1,TRBJ1-6,-,TGCAGTGCTAGAGATGGCCAGACGCGGAATTCACCCCTCCACTTT,CSARDGQTRNSPLHF
-,TRBV7-9,TRBJ2-1,-,TGTGCCAGCAGCTCCGGGCTAGGGCGTAATTACAATGAGCAGTTCTTC,CASSSGLGRNYNEQFF
-,TRBV28,TRBJ2-6,-,TGTGCCAGCAGTCGACGACGAAGCGGTCCTCTTTGGGGGGCCAACGTCCTGACTTTC,CASSRRRSGPLWGANVLTF